The text below deals with one T cell receptor (beta chain). Sequenced by immunoSEQ multiplex PCR; TCRdb stores in-frame clones only, minus some. Among roughly 70,000 clones, around nine tenths were seen once, and the ten largest hold roughly 1.5%. This specimen belongs to a study of blood T cell repertoires in COVID-19. The CDR3 runs to 19 residues. The sequence derives from a man aged 60-69 years with acute or convalescent COVID-19. This chain links TRBV21-1 with TRBJ2-1; the D call TRBD2 from the table was never checked on the DNA. TRBV21-1 is marked as a pseudogene. Sequenced sample: peripheral blood. CDR3 region: CASSKAGTSGEISYNEQFF. The CDR3 coding sequence is TGTGCCAGCAGCAAAGCTGGGACTAGCGGGGAGATTTCCTACAATGAGCAGTTCTTC.